Here is one T cell receptor beta chain with its context. Its specificity is unknown. V was cut by 2 bases and J by 5 bases, with 18 bases left in between. This CDR3 spans 16 amino acids. Per germline, CDR1 SEHNR and CDR2 FQNEAQ (reference sequence). The sample belongs to a study of blood T cells in healthy people across ages. Study-wide findings and caveats: Among T cells, TCR beta diversity per million cells dropped roughly linearly as age rose.

Investigators took ten milliliters of peripheral blood from every donor. Together with a sample-barcoded 5' primer, a J-beta primer mix was included in a second PCR lasting roughly 6 to 12 cycles. TCRdb reprocessed the 5' RACE reads via MiXCR and lists one record per CDR3 protein. The sample shows 870,000 or so distinct CDR3 sequences, more than 25% of them seen only once. This chain connects TRBV7-9 to TRBJ2-5; either TRBD1 or TRBD2 may supply D (5 bases each). This clonotype was obtained from a woman aged 80 or over in good health. The sequencing sample was made of blood. CDR3 residues: CASSLRAGTLGETQYF. The CDR3, as DNA: TGTGCCAGCAGCTTAAGGGCCGGGACCCTTGGGGAGACCCAGTACTTC.